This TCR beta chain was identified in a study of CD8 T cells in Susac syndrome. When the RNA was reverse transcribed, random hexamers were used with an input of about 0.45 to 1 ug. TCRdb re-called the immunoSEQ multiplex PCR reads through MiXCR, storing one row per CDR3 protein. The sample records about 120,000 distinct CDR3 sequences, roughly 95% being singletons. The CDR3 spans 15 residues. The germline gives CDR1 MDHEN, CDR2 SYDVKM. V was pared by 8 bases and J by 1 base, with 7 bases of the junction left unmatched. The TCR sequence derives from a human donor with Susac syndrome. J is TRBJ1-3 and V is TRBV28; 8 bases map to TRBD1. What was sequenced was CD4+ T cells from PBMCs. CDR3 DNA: TGTGCCAGCCTGACAGGGGCCGGTTCTGGAAACACCATATATTTT. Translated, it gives CASLTGAGSGNTIYF. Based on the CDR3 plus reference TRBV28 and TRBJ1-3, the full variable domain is DVKVTQSSRYLVKRTGEKVFLECVQDMDHENMFWYRQDPGLGLRLIYFSYDVKMKEKGDIPEGYSVSREKKERFSLILESASTNQTSMYLCASLTGAGSGNTIYFGEGSWLTVV.